Detailed here is one T cell receptor beta chain. Its antigen is as yet unknown. The CDR3 extends over 19 amino acids. V was clipped by 5 bases and J by 2 bases; unmatched bases: 12. Per germline, CDR1 SGHTA and CDR2 FQGNSA. For repertoire sequencing, the TCR beta CDR3 regions were amplified from RNA transcripts. The authors performed first-round RT-PCR with HTBI primers and then a second-round multiplex PCR. TCRdb reprocessed the multiplex PCR reads via MiXCR and lists one record per CDR3 protein. Of 45,000 to 60,000 distinct CDR3 sequences listed, about half are singletons. The data belong to a study of Graves' ophthalmopathy and Graves' hyperthyroidism. Study observations and caveats: Forecasting of ophthalmopathy progression by the model achieved about 69% sensitivity and around 72% specificity.

This TCR derives from an adult woman with Graves' ophthalmopathy. The sample comprised peripheral blood. This chain connects TRBV7-2 to TRBJ2-7, with TRBD2 matching over 16 bases. The CDR3 nucleotides are TGTGCCAGCAGCCTAGGTTCGGGACTAGCGGGAGGGAGCCCCTACGAGCAGTACTTC. It is translated as CASSLGSGLAGGSPYEQYF.